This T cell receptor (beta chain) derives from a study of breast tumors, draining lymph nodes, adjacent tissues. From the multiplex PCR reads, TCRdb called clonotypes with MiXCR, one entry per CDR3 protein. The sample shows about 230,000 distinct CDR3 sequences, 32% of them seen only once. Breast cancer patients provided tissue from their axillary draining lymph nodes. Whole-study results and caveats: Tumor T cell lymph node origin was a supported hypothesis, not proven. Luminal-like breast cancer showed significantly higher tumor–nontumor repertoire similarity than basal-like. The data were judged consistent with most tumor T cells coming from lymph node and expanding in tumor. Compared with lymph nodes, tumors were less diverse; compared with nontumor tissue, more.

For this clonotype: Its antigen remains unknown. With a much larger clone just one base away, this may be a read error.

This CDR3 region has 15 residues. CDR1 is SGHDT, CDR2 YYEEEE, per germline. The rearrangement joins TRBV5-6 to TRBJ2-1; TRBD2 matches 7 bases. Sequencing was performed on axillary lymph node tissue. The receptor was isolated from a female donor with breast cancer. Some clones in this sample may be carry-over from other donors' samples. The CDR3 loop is CDSSLDRTSDNEQFF. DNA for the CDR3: TGTGACAGCAGCTTGGATCGGACTAGTGACAATGAGCAGTTCTTC.